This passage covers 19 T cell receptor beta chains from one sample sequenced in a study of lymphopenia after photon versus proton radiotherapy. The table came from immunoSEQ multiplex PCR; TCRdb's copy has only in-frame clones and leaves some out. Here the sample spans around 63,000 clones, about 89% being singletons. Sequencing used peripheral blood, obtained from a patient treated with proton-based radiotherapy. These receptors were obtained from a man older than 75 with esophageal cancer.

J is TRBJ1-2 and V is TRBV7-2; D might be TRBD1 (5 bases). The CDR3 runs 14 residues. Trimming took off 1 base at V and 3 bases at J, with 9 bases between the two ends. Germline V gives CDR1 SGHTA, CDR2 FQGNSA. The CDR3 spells CASSLVTGDYGYTF. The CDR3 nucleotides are TGTGCCAGCAGCTTAGTTACGGGGGACTATGGCTACACCTTC.

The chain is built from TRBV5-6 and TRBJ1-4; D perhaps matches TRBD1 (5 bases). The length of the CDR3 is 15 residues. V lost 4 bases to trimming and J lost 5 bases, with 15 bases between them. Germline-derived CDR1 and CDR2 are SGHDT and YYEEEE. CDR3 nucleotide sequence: TGTGCCAGCAGCCACCTGCGGGGGGGAAATGAAAAACTGTTTTTT. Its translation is CASSHLRGGNEKLFF.

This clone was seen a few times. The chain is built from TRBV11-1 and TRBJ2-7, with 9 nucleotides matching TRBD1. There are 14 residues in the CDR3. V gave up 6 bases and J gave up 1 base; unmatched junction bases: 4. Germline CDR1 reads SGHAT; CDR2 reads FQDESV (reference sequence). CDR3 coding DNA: TGTGCCAGCAGTGGGACAGGGTCTTCCTACGAGCAGTACTTC. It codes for CASSGTGSSYEQYF.

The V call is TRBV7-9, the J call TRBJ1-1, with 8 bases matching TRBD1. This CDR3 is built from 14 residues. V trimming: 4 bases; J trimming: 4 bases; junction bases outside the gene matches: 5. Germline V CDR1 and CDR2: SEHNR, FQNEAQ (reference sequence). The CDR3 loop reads CASSWGQVGTEAFF. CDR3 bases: TGTGCCAGCAGCTGGGGACAGGTCGGCACTGAAGCTTTCTTT.

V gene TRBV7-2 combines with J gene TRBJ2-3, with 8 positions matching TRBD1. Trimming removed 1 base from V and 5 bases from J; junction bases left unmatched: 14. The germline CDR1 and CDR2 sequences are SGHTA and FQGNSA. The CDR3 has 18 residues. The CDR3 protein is CASSLVVITGGAIDTQYF. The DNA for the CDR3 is TGTGCCAGCAGCTTAGTGGTTATTACAGGGGGTGCTATAGATACGCAGTATTTT.

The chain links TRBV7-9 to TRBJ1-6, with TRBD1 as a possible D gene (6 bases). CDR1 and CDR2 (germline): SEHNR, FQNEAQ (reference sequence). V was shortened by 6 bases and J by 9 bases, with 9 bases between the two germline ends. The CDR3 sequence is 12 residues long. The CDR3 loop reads CASRTGFSPLHF. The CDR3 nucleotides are TGTGCCAGCAGAACAGGGTTTTCACCCCTCCACTTT.

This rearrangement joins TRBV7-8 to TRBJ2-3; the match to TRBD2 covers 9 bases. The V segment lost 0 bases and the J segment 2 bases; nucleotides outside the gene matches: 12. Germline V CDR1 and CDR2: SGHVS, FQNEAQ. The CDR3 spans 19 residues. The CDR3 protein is CASSLAVLVAGVYTDTQYF. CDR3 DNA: TGTGCCAGCAGCTTAGCGGTTCTGGTAGCGGGAGTATACACAGATACGCAGTATTTT. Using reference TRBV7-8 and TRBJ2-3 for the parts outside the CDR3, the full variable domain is GAGVSQSPRYKVAKRGQDVALRCDPISGHVSLFWYQQALGQGPEFLTYFQNEAQLDKSGLPSDRFFAERPEGSVSTLKIQRTQQEDSAVYLCASSLAVLVAGVYTDTQYFGPGTRLTVL.

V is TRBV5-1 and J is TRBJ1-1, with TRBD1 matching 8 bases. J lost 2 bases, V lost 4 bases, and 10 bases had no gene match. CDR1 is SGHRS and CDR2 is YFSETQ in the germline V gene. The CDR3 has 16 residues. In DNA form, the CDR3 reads TGCGCCAGCAGCGGGGCCAGGGGGCAGGGTAACACTGAAGCTTTCTTT. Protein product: CASSGARGQGNTEAFF.

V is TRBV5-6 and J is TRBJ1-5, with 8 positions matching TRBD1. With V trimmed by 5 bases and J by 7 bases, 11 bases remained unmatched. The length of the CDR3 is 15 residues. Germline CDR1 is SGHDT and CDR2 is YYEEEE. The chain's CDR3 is CASSRDRGAIQPQHF. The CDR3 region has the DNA TGTGCCAGCAGTCGTGACAGGGGTGCCATCCAGCCCCAGCATTTT.

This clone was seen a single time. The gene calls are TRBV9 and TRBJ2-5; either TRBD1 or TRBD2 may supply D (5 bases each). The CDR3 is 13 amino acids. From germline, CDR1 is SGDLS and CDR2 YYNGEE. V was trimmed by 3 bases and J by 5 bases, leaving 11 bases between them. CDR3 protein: CASSGGPKETQYF. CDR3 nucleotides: TGTGCCAGCAGCGGGGGACCGAAGGAGACCCAGTACTTC.

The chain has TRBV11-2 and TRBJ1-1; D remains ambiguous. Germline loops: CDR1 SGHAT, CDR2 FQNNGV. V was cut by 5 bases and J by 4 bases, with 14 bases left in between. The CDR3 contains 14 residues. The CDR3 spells CASSPGWGSTEAFF. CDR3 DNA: TGTGCCAGCAGCCCAGGTTGGGGAAGCACTGAAGCTTTCTTT.

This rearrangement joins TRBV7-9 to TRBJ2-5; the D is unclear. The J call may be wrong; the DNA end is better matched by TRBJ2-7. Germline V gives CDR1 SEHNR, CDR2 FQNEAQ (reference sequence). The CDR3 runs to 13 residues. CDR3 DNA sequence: TGTGCCAGCAGCTCCCGTGGGGACTACGAGCAGTACTTC. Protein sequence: CASSSRGDYEQYF.

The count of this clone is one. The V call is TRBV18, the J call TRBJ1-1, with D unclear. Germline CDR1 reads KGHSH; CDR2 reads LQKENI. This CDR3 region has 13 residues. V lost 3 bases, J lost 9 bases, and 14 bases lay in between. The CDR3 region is CASSPIKVEKAFF. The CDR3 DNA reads TGTGCCAGCTCACCTATTAAGGTCGAGAAAGCTTTCTTT.

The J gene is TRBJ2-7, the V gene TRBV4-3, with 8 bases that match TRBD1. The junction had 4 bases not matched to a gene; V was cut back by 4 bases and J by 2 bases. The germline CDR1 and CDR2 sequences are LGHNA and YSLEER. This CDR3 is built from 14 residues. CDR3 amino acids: CASSLGTGPYEQYF. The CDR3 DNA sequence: TGCGCCAGCAGCCTCGGGACAGGCCCCTACGAGCAGTACTTC.

The CDR3 sequence is CASSPGPVGELFF. DNA for the CDR3: TGTGCCAGCAGTCCCGGGCCGGTGGGGGAGCTGTTTTTT. The chain combines TRBV7-9 with TRBJ2-2; D gene unclear. Looked up from germline, CDR1 is SEHNR and CDR2 is FQNEAQ (reference sequence). This CDR3 has 13 residues. V was pared by 6 bases and J by 8 bases, with 13 bases between.

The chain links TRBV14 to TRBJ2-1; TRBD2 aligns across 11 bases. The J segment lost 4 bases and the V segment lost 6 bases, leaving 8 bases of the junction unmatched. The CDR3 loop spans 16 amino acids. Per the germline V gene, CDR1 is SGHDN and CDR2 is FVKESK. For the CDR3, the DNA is TGTGCCAGCAGTCGACCGGGACTAGCGGATTACAATGAGCAGTTCTTC. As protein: CASSRPGLADYNEQFF.

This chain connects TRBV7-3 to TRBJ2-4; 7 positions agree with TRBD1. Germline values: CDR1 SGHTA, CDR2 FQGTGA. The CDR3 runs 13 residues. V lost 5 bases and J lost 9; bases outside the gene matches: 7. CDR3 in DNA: TGTGCCAGCAGCGTTCGGGACAGTCGCATTCAGTACTTC. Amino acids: CASSVRDSRIQYF. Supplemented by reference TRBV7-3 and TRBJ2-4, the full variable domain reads GAGVSQTPSNKVTEKGKYVELRCDPISGHTALYWYRQSLGQGPEFLIYFQGTGAADDSGLPNDRFFAVRPEGSVSTLKIQRTERGDSAVYLCASSVRDSRIQYFGAGTRLSVL.

CDR3 residues: CASSSRTGNQPQHF. CDR3 coding DNA: TGTGCCAGCAGCTCCCGGACAGGGAACCAGCCCCAGCATTTT. This chain connects TRBV7-2 to TRBJ1-5; 8 bases match TRBD1. This CDR3 is 14 amino acids long. CDR1 and CDR2 (germline): SGHTA, FQGNSA. Trimming took 4 bases from V and 7 from J; bases not matched to a gene: 6.

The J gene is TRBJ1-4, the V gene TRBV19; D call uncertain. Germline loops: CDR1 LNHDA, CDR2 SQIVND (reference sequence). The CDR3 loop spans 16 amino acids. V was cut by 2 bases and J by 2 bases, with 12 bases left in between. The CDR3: CASSIMGHATNEKLFF. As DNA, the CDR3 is TGTGCCAGTAGTATAATGGGCCATGCGACTAATGAAAAACTGTTTTTT.